The 29 T cell receptor beta chains below all came from one sample that was sequenced in a study of beta chain features in type 1 diabetes. These receptors' antigens are unknown. The authors reverse transcribed all of the isolated RNA, so sequencing captured expressed TCRB transcripts. Assay used: immunoSEQ multiplex PCR; TCRdb lists only in-frame clones, some missing. The repertoire consists of roughly 150,000 clones, with 6.5% to 8.5% occurring once and the leading ten covering more than 0.45%. Study-wide results and limits: Patients with Type 1 diabetes showed moderately but significantly shorter TCRB CDR3s in all four CD4+ subsets.

The sample comprised central memory CD4+ T cells from blood. The receptors come from a woman aged 18 to 35 with type 1 diabetes.

This clone was counted many times. This CDR3 is also generated by other DNA sequences in the sample. The chain joins TRBV14 to TRBJ2-2; D remains unclear. V lost 0 bases, J lost 4 bases, and 6 bases lay in between. The V gene's germline CDR1 is SGHDN and CDR2 FVKESK. There are 14 residues in the CDR3. CDR3 sequence: CASSQDRGTGELFF. The CDR3 nucleotides are TGTGCCAGCAGCCAAGATCGAGGCACCGGGGAGCTGTTTTTT.

This clone was seen repeatedly, ten times or more. The rearrangement joins TRBV4-3 to TRBJ2-2; TRBD2 aligns across 7 bases. The germline V gene has CDR1 LGHNA and CDR2 YSLEER. CDR3 length equals 16 residues. The V segment lost 1 base and the J segment 0 bases; nucleotides outside the gene matches: 2. The CDR3 sequence is CASSQAAGANTGELFF. For the CDR3, the DNA is TGCGCCAGCAGCCAAGCTGCGGGGGCGAACACCGGGGAGCTGTTTTTT.

V and J are TRBV11-3 and TRBJ1-1, with D unresolved. Germline assignment: CDR1 SGHNT and CDR2 YENEEA. Trimming left V 2 bases short and J 6 bases short, with 7 bases between. The CDR3 sequence is 12 residues long. The CDR3, as DNA: TGTGCCAGCAGCTTAACGGGTGCTGAAGCTTTCTTT. Protein sequence: CASSLTGAEAFF.

This clone was recorded once. This chain links TRBV15 with TRBJ2-7; maybe TRBD1 (6 bases). This CDR3 is 16 amino acids long. CDR1 is LNHNV and CDR2 is YYDKDF in the germline V gene (reference sequence). The V gene lost 2 bases and the J gene lost 4 bases, with 18 bases spanning the gap. The CDR3 DNA is TGTGCCACCAGCAGAACTCCGGGACAATGGTTATACGAGCAGTACTTC. Residues: CATSRTPGQWLYEQYF.

The chain couples TRBV7-8 to TRBJ1-2; weak D call: TRBD1 (5 bases). With 1 base removed from V and 4 bases from J, the gap between germline ends came to 10 bases. The CDR3 loop spans 14 amino acids. Germline assignment: CDR1 SGHVS and CDR2 FQNEAQ. CDR3 coding DNA: TGTGCCAGCAGCTTAGAGGTCAGGGCCTATGGCTACACCTTC. Its translation: CASSLEVRAYGYTF.

The V gene is TRBV2, the J gene TRBJ2-1, with a weak D call TRBD2 (5 bases). The germline V and J ends were trimmed by 8 bases and 4 bases, with 15 bases remaining between them. This CDR3 has 14 residues. CDR1 is SNHLY, CDR2 FYNNEI, per germline. This chain's CDR3 is CASHPGEIYNEQFF. In DNA form, the CDR3 reads TGTGCCAGCCATCCTGGGGAGATTTACAATGAGCAGTTCTTC.

There are a few counts of this clone. This chain uses TRBV29-1 with TRBJ2-3; TRBD2 agrees at 8 bases. Per germline, CDR1 SQVTM and CDR2 ANQGSEA. The V and J ends lost 4 bases and 6 bases, in that order; junction bases with no gene match: 6. This CDR3 region has 13 residues. CDR3 DNA sequence: TGCAGCGTTGCGGGCGGGAGGCTGGATACGCAGTATTTT. Its translation: CSVAGGRLDTQYF.

This clone was detected many times. The V and J genes are TRBV29-1 and TRBJ2-1, with TRBD2 identical over 10 bases. Per germline, CDR1 SQVTM and CDR2 ANQGSEA. V lost 4 bases, J lost 6 bases, and 6 bases stayed unmatched. The CDR3 is made up of 14 amino acids. The CDR3 DNA follows: TGCAGCGTTGGCCGTCTAGCGGGAGCCAATGAGCAGTTCTTC. Encoded protein: CSVGRLAGANEQFF.

The V gene is TRBV7-2, the J gene TRBJ2-5, with 7 bases identical to TRBD2. Looked up from germline, CDR1 is SGHTA and CDR2 is FQGNSA. V was clipped by 2 bases and J by 5 bases; unmatched bases: 11. The CDR3 has 16 amino acids. The CDR3 loop reads CASSLHGAGVGETQYF. The CDR3 DNA sequence: TGTGCCAGCAGCTTACACGGGGCGGGAGTTGGTGAGACCCAGTACTTC.

This clone was recorded only once. The chain links TRBV25-1 to TRBJ2-5; 12 positions agree with TRBD1. Unmatched junction bases numbered 8, after V lost 8 bases and J lost 4 bases. The CDR3 loop spans 15 amino acids. CDR1 and CDR2 from the germline V gene are MGHDK and SYGVNS. For the CDR3, the DNA is TGTGCCAGCGGGACAGGGGGCGCACTGGGAGAGACCCAGTACTTC. Residues: CASGTGGALGETQYF.

This clone came up a few times. The chain employs TRBV4-2 and TRBJ2-1; 11 bases fit TRBD2. The germline V gene encodes CDR1 LGHNA and CDR2 YNFKEQ. V trimming: 3 bases; J trimming: 6 bases; junction bases outside the gene matches: 7. This CDR3 spans 16 amino acids. The DNA for the CDR3 is TGTGCCAGCAGCCACCCGACTAGCGGGAAAAGCAATGAGCAGTTCTTC. Protein product: CASSHPTSGKSNEQFF.

The chain joins TRBV7-2 to TRBJ2-1, with TRBD2 matching 7 bases. Trimming cost V 5 bases and J 4 bases; bases outside gene matches: 11. In germline, CDR1 is SGHTA, CDR2 FQGNSA. This CDR3 is built from 16 residues. The CDR3: CASSPQGGGGYNEQFF. For the CDR3, the DNA is TGTGCCAGCAGCCCCCAGGGAGGCGGGGGATACAATGAGCAGTTCTTC.

In this sample, this clone turned up a few times. This chain connects TRBV11-2 to TRBJ2-3; 10 bases agree with TRBD2. There are 16 residues in the CDR3. Germline values: CDR1 SGHAT, CDR2 FQNNGV. V trimming: 1 base; J trimming: 3 bases; junction bases outside the gene matches: 4. The CDR3 DNA sequence: TGTGCCAGCAGCTTAGGTGCTAGCGGGGGAACAGATACGCAGTATTTT. It translates to CASSLGASGGTDTQYF.

This rearrangement joins TRBV15 to TRBJ2-1; 10 bases map to TRBD2. Germline CDR1 is LNHNV and CDR2 is YYDKDF (reference sequence). V lost 1 base to trimming and J lost 8 bases; unmatched junction nucleotides: 8. There are 16 residues in the CDR3. The CDR3 loop is CATSRGLAGVFYEQFF. For the CDR3, the DNA is TGTGCCACCAGCAGAGGCCTAGCGGGAGTCTTCTATGAGCAGTTCTTC.

This clone appeared a few times. The chain joins TRBV6-6 to TRBJ2-5; D possibly corresponds to TRBD1 (5 bases). The ends were cut back, 6 bases at V and 4 bases at J, with 18 bases in the middle. The CDR3 consists of 15 residues. CDR1 MNHNY and CDR2 SVGAGI come from the germline V gene (reference sequence). CDR3 residues: CASRPSGGGAETQYF. DNA for the CDR3: TGTGCCAGCAGGCCGTCGGGCGGTGGGGCAGAGACCCAGTACTTC.

This sequence joins TRBV5-4 and TRBJ2-3; 9 bases map to TRBD2. Germline V CDR1 and CDR2: SGHNT, YYREEE (reference sequence). Trimming at V came to 4 bases and at J to 4 bases, leaving 4 bases not matched to a gene. CDR3 length: 14 residues. The CDR3 reads CASSPTSGPDTQYF. The CDR3 region has the DNA TGTGCCAGCAGCCCGACTAGCGGTCCAGATACGCAGTATTTT.

This clone has just a few counts. V usage is TRBV4-1 and J usage is TRBJ2-3, with a tentative D call TRBD1 (6 bases). Per the germline V gene, CDR1 is MGHRA and CDR2 is YSYEKL. The CDR3 loop spans 15 amino acids. Trimming stripped 3 bases from V and 4 bases from J, with 14 bases between. For the CDR3, the DNA is TGCGCCAGCAGCCAGGGGGCTATTTTCTCAGATACGCAGTATTTT. Its translation: CASSQGAIFSDTQYF.

The J gene is TRBJ2-7, the V gene TRBV7-2; no definite D call. Germline lookup yields CDR1 SGHTA and CDR2 FQGNSA. V was trimmed by 3 bases and J by 6 bases, leaving 9 bases between them. This CDR3 is built from 12 residues. The CDR3 spells CASSFCFREQYF. DNA for the CDR3: TGTGCCAGCAGCTTTTGTTTCCGCGAGCAGTACTTC.

A few counts support this clone. The rearrangement links TRBV9 to TRBJ1-2, with 10 bases identical to TRBD1. Germline V gene sequence: CDR1 SGDLS, CDR2 YYNGEE. The CDR3 is 13 amino acids. With V trimmed by 2 bases and J by 8 bases, 3 bases remained unmatched. The CDR3 is CASSVDRGFGYTF. In DNA, the CDR3 is TGTGCCAGCAGCGTGGACAGGGGGTTCGGCTACACCTTC.

In this sample, this clone turned up a few times. The V and J genes are TRBV14 and TRBJ2-2; D may be TRBD2 (5 bases). Trimming removed 4 bases from V and 4 bases from J, with 10 bases in between. Germline assignment: CDR1 SGHDN and CDR2 FVKESK. The CDR3 is made up of 14 amino acids. CDR3 coding DNA: TGTGCCAGCAGCCCTTGGGCGGGCACCGGGGAGCTGTTTTTT. Translating it yields CASSPWAGTGELFF.

This clone was detected a few times. The rearrangement links TRBV9 to TRBJ2-5, with D perhaps TRBD2 (7 bases). The CDR3 has 15 amino acids. V lost 2 bases and J lost 4, with 15 bases in between. Per the germline V gene, CDR1 is SGDLS and CDR2 is YYNGEE. The CDR3 bases are TGTGCCAGCAGCGTCGGTCCTGGGGGGGCAGAGACCCAGTACTTC. Translating gives CASSVGPGGAETQYF.

This clone was counted between two and nine times. The chain couples TRBV4-1 to TRBJ2-7, with D perhaps TRBD1 (6 bases). Germline lookup yields CDR1 MGHRA and CDR2 YSYEKL. The CDR3 has 17 residues. V lost 0 bases, J lost 7 bases, and 22 bases lay in between. CDR3 sequence: CASSQDAQDSSWGEQYF. CDR3 DNA sequence: TGCGCCAGCAGCCAAGACGCGCAGGACAGTTCCTGGGGTGAGCAGTACTTC.

The chain has TRBV20-1 and TRBJ2-1, with TRBD1 matching over 7 bases. Germline-derived CDR1 and CDR2 are DFQATT and SNEGSKA (reference sequence). J lost 12 bases, V lost 6 bases, and 8 bases had no gene match. The CDR3 is 11 residues long. The CDR3, as DNA: TGCAGTGCAGACCCCTGGACAGGGCAGTTCTTC. Protein sequence: CSADPWTGQFF.

The rearrangement links TRBV28 to TRBJ2-1; 9 nucleotides align to TRBD1. With 8 bases clipped from V and 4 bases from J, the junction kept 9 bases outside the gene matches. The CDR3 covers 15 residues. The germline CDR1 and CDR2 sequences are MDHEN and SYDVKM. The CDR3 sequence is CASRPAGTGYNEQFF. The DNA of the CDR3 is TGTGCCAGCCGGCCGGCCGGGACAGGGTACAATGAGCAGTTCTTC.

The table lists this clone with a few counts. CDR3 loop: CSAGGRYGYTF. The DNA of the CDR3 is TGCAGCGCTGGGGGGAGATATGGCTACACCTTC. The rearrangement links TRBV29-1 to TRBJ1-2; tentatively, D is TRBD1 (5 bases). The CDR3 contains 11 residues. Germline values: CDR1 SQVTM, CDR2 ANQGSEA. V lost 7 bases to trimming and J lost 5 bases, with 11 bases between them.

This clone has only a few counts. The chain uses TRBV5-6 and TRBJ1-3; D is ambiguous. Germline CDR1 reads SGHDT; CDR2 reads YYEEEE. Trimming pared 7 bases from V and 1 base from J, leaving 12 bases between. This CDR3 has 14 residues. The CDR3 region is CASGVRGSGNTIYF. The CDR3 DNA reads TGTGCCAGCGGAGTACGGGGATCTGGAAACACCATATATTTT.

V and J are TRBV5-5 and TRBJ1-5, with 7 positions matching TRBD1. The CDR3 covers 14 residues. CDR1 and CDR2 from the germline V gene are SGHKS and YYEKEE (reference sequence). Unmatched junction bases numbered 6, after V lost 2 bases and J lost 7 bases. DNA of the CDR3: TGTGCCAGCAGCTTCAAGGGGGCGAGCCAGCCCCAGCATTTT. This gives the protein CASSFKGASQPQHF.

The genes are TRBV9 and TRBJ2-7; 7 bases agree with TRBD1. The CDR3 totals 16 residues. V dropped 3 bases and J dropped 0; count of bases not matched to a gene: 9. The V gene's germline CDR1 is SGDLS and CDR2 YYNGEE. The CDR3 here is CASSESGTAASYEQYF. CDR3 DNA: TGTGCCAGCAGCGAATCCGGGACAGCCGCCTCCTACGAGCAGTACTTC.

This clone has a handful of counts. The rearrangement uses TRBV6-7 and TRBJ1-2; 7 bases are a match to TRBD1. TRBV6-7 is given ORF status, its function remaining uncertain. This CDR3 region has 12 residues. V shed 11 bases, J shed 8 bases, and the junction held 11 bases outside the gene matches. The CDR3 here is CAPREGAGGYTF. The CDR3, as DNA: TGTGCCCCCCGGGAGGGGGCTGGAGGCTACACCTTC.